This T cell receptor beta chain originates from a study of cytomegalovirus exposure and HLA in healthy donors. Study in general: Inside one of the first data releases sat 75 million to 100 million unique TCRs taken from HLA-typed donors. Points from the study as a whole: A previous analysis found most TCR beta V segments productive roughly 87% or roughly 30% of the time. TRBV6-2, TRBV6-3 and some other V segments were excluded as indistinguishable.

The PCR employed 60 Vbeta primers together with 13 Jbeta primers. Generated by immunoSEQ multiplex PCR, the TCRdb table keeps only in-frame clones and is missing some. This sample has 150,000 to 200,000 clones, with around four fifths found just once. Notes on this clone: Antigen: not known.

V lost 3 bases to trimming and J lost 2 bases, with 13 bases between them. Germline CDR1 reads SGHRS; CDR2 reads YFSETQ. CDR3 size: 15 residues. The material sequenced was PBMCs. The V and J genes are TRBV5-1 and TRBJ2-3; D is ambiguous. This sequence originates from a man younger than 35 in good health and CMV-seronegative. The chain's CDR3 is CASSSRSPTTDTQYF. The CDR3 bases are TGCGCCAGCAGCTCCCGGAGCCCCACCACAGATACGCAGTATTTT.